What follows are 20 T cell receptor beta chains derived from one specimen sequenced in a study of T-cell memory formation after mild COVID-19. A single record per CDR3 protein comes from TCRdb applying MiXCR to the 5' RACE reads. The sample comprises approximately 260,000 distinct CDR3 sequences, less than 20% of which are singletons, and approximately 3.5% rests with the top ten. Sequenced input: PBMCs or a T cell subset sorted from them (not recorded which). The receptors shown here come from a man aged 18 to 29 who had mild COVID-19 (a few samples of this study predate the infection). Cell type and time point are not known.

This clonotype was picked up a small number of times. The chain uses TRBV6-4 and TRBJ2-3; no clear D gene. The V gene lost 2 bases and the J gene lost 6 bases, with 6 bases spanning the gap. This CDR3 has 12 amino acids. Germline CDR1 reads MRHNA; CDR2 reads SNTAGT. The CDR3 nucleotides are TGTGCCAGCAGTGACGGTGCGGATACGCAGTATTTT. Translation: CASSDGADTQYF.

The chain is built from TRBV10-3 and TRBJ2-2; 8 bases fit TRBD1. This CDR3 region has 15 residues. The ends lost 7 bases at V and 5 bases at J; junction bases unmatched: 9. Germline V lookup: CDR1 ENHRY, CDR2 SYGVKD. The CDR3 sequence is CAIIKGQGGTGELFF. The CDR3 DNA reads TGTGCCATCATCAAAGGACAGGGCGGTACCGGGGAGCTGTTTTTT.

This chain joins TRBV12-3 or TRBV12-4 and TRBJ1-1; D possibly corresponds to TRBD1 (6 bases). V gave up 2 bases and J gave up 2 bases, with 9 bases separating them. The CDR3 spans 14 residues. The CDR3 sequence: CASSLSRGNTEAFF. CDR3 DNA: TGTGCCAGCAGTTTAAGCAGGGGAAACACTGAAGCTTTCTTT.

The chain carries TRBV3-1 and TRBJ2-1; 8 bases fit TRBD2. The CDR3 loop spans 16 amino acids. Germline V CDR1 and CDR2: LGHDT, YNNKEL (reference sequence). Trimming took 4 bases from V and 4 from J; bases not matched to a gene: 9. CDR3 amino acids: CASSPLVAGPYNEQFF. Written as DNA, the CDR3 is TGTGCCAGCAGCCCCCTCGTAGCGGGGCCTTACAATGAGCAGTTCTTC.

The chain carries TRBV27 and TRBJ2-1, with 8 bases aligning to TRBD2. The CDR3 length is 12 residues. CDR1 is MNHEY, CDR2 SMNVEV, per germline (reference sequence). The V and J ends lost 5 bases and 14 bases, in that order; junction bases with no gene match: 8. CDR3 nucleotides: TGTGCCAGCAGTCCCCCGGGACTAGGGAAGTTCTTC. Protein: CASSPPGLGKFF.

This clonotype was seen only a few times. The chain is built from TRBV24-1 and TRBJ2-1, with 12 bases identical to TRBD1. The junction had 5 bases not matched to a gene; V was cut back by 4 bases and J by 8 bases. The CDR3 runs 15 residues. Per the germline V gene, CDR1 is KGHDR and CDR2 is SFDVKD. DNA of the CDR3: TGTGCCACCAGTGAGACCGGGACAGGGGGCGATGAGCAGTTCTTC. Encoded protein: CATSETGTGGDEQFF.

V and J are TRBV18 and TRBJ1-2; 9 bases are shared with TRBD1. The CDR3 loop spans 16 amino acids. Germline lookup yields CDR1 KGHSH and CDR2 LQKENI. With V trimmed by 3 bases and J by 4 bases, 9 bases remained unmatched. CDR3 DNA: TGTGCCAGCTCACCCCCCGGGACAGGGAATGGCTATGGCTACACCTTC. This sequence encodes CASSPPGTGNGYGYTF.

This rearrangement joins TRBV5-1 to TRBJ2-6; the D gene is possibly TRBD1 (6 bases). The CDR3 has 15 residues. CDR1 and CDR2 (germline): SGHRS, YFSETQ. Trimming pared 0 bases from V and 4 bases from J, leaving 8 bases between. The CDR3 spells CASSLAGVGANVLTF. The CDR3 DNA sequence: TGCGCCAGCAGCTTGGCAGGGGTCGGGGCCAACGTCCTGACTTTC.

This chain links TRBV10-3 with TRBJ2-3, with 10 bases aligning to TRBD1. V lost 8 bases and J lost 5; bases outside the gene matches: 4. Germline V gene sequence: CDR1 ENHRY, CDR2 SYGVKD. The CDR3 runs to 13 residues. This CDR3 reads CAIGTGELDTQYF. CDR3 sequence (DNA): TGTGCCATCGGGACAGGGGAATTAGATACGCAGTATTTT.

This rearrangement joins TRBV10-3 to TRBJ1-2; possible D gene TRBD1, 6 bases. The V and J ends lost 9 bases and 3 bases respectively, with 14 bases between them. The CDR3 has 13 residues. CDR1 and CDR2 (germline): ENHRY, SYGVKD. The CDR3 here is CAIHREGDYGYTF. CDR3 in DNA: TGTGCCATTCACAGGGAAGGGGACTATGGCTACACCTTC.

This sequence joins TRBV7-9 and TRBJ2-5; D call uncertain. This CDR3 contains 11 residues. Germline loops: CDR1 SEHNR, CDR2 FQNEAQ (reference sequence). V shed 5 bases and J shed 3 bases, with 4 bases lying between them. The CDR3 DNA sequence: TGTGCCAGCAGCGACGAAGAGACCCAGTACTTC. Its translation: CASSDEETQYF. The full variable domain, in which reference TRBV7-9 and TRBJ2-5 provide the parts outside the CDR3, is DTGVSQNPRHKITKRGQNVTFRCDPISEHNRLYWYRQTLGQGPEFLTYFQNEAQLEKSRLLSDRFSAERPKGSFSTLEIQRTEQGDSAMYLCASSDEETQYFGPGTRLLVL.

This clonotype was found a few times. The chain couples TRBV7-9 to TRBJ2-2; either TRBD1 or TRBD2 may supply D (5 bases each). Looked up from germline, CDR1 is SEHNR and CDR2 is FQNEAQ (reference sequence). The CDR3 loop spans 14 amino acids. The ends were cut back, 0 bases at V and 6 bases at J, with 8 bases in the middle. CDR3: CASSLALGAGELFF. CDR3 bases: TGTGCCAGCAGCTTAGCGCTGGGGGCCGGGGAGCTGTTTTTT.

V usage is TRBV30 and J usage is TRBJ2-6; no clear D. The V end was cut by 7 bases, the J end by 4 bases, with 14 bases between. Looked up from germline, CDR1 is GTSNPN and CDR2 is SVGIG (reference sequence). The CDR3 is made up of 14 amino acids. CDR3 DNA: TGTGCCTCCTCATCGGCAGCAGGGGCCAACGTCCTGACTTTC. Its translation: CASSSAAGANVLTF.

The table lists this clonotype with many counts. The chain carries TRBV12-3 or TRBV12-4 and TRBJ2-1; maybe TRBD1 (5 bases). Between the trimmed V and J ends, which lost 6 bases and 7 bases, there was a span of 10 bases. This CDR3 has 12 amino acids. As DNA, the CDR3 is TGTGCCAGCAGCCGCGCAGGGAATGAGCAGTTCTTC. This encodes CASSRAGNEQFF.

A few counts support this clonotype. The chain links TRBV12-3 or TRBV12-4 to TRBJ1-2; D might be TRBD1 (5 bases). V lost 5 bases to trimming and J lost 0 bases, with 19 bases between them. The CDR3 consists of 17 residues. The CDR3, as DNA: TGTGCCAGCAGTCCTCGCGGGCAGGGATCAGCTAACTATGGCTACACCTTC. It translates to CASSPRGQGSANYGYTF.

This clonotype has only a few counts. The chain links TRBV5-6 to TRBJ2-7; maybe TRBD1 (6 bases). CDR3 length equals 14 residues. V was trimmed by 7 bases and J by 5 bases, leaving 19 bases between them. The V gene's germline CDR1 is SGHDT and CDR2 YYEEEE. For the CDR3, the DNA is TGTGCCAGCGTTACAGCCGGGACAAGTAACGAGCAGTACGTC. Amino acids: CASVTAGTSNEQYV.

The DNA for the CDR3 is TGCAGTGCTAGTATTGGAACTTCAGATACGCAGTATTTT. Its protein is CSASIGTSDTQYF. The V gene is TRBV20-1, the J gene TRBJ2-3; D is unresolved. Trimming took 3 bases from V and 4 from J, leaving 11 bases between them. Germline V lookup: CDR1 DFQATT, CDR2 SNEGSKA (reference sequence). The CDR3 is made up of 13 amino acids.

This clonotype has just a few counts. The genes are TRBV6-5 and TRBJ2-6, with D tentatively TRBD1 (6 bases). Germline CDR1 MNHEY, CDR2 SVGAGI. The CDR3 totals 18 residues. V was cut by 2 bases and J by 2 bases, with 16 bases left in between. The DNA of the CDR3 is TGTGCCAGCAGTTACACAGGGCCTACCTTCCCTGGGGCCAACGTCCTGACTTTC. Translating it yields CASSYTGPTFPGANVLTF.

This chain connects TRBV9 to TRBJ1-6; TRBD1 matches 9 bases. This CDR3 has 17 amino acids. The J segment lost 9 bases and the V segment lost 3 bases, leaving 13 bases of the junction unmatched. Germline values: CDR1 SGDLS, CDR2 YYNGEE. The CDR3 nucleotides read TGTGCCAGCAGCGCCCATCGGGACAGGGTGCGGAGTTCACCCCTCCACTTT. Translated, it gives CASSAHRDRVRSSPLHF.

The chain couples TRBV7-2 to TRBJ1-2; TRBD1 aligns across 8 bases. Trimming cost V 6 bases and J 8 bases; bases outside gene matches: 2. The CDR3 has 11 amino acids. In germline, CDR1 is SGHTA, CDR2 FQGNSA. The CDR3 is CASSGTGGYTF. As DNA, the CDR3 is TGTGCCAGCAGTGGGACAGGAGGCTACACCTTC. The whole variable domain, filled in from reference TRBV7-2 and TRBJ1-2, reads GAGVSQSPSNKVTEKGKDVELRCDPISGHTALYWYRQSLGQGLEFLIYFQGNSAPDKSGLPSDRFSAERTGGSVSTLTIQRTQQEDSAVYLCASSGTGGYTFGSGTRLTVV.